The present T cell receptor (beta chain) was sequenced within a study of vaccination effects on CD4 cells after COVID-19. This clone was detected a few times. What it binds is unknown. The CDR3 totals 15 residues. Trimming cost V 10 bases and J 0 bases; bases outside gene matches: 11. Germline CDR1 is MNHEY and CDR2 is SVGAGI. Ahead of sequencing, the ViraFEST assay grew antigen-specific CD4+ T cells using viral peptide pools. Upon completion of about ten days in culture, CD4+ T cells were isolated. BNT162b2 vaccine or mRNA-1273 vaccine was given to participants in two doses. The assay was immunoSEQ multiplex PCR, and TCRdb's table has in-frame clones only and misses some. The table records about 32,000 clones, 72% of them present only once.

The sample here was CD4+ T cells from PBMCs cultured with HCoV-229E spike peptides, taken after COVID-19 vaccination. This clonotype was obtained from a human donor who received a COVID-19 vaccine. The chain is built from TRBV6-5 and TRBJ1-1; 7 nucleotides match TRBD1. The CDR3 DNA is TGTGCCACCTGGGGGCAGGGGGGGATGAACACTGAAGCTTTCTTT. Translation: CATWGQGGMNTEAFF.